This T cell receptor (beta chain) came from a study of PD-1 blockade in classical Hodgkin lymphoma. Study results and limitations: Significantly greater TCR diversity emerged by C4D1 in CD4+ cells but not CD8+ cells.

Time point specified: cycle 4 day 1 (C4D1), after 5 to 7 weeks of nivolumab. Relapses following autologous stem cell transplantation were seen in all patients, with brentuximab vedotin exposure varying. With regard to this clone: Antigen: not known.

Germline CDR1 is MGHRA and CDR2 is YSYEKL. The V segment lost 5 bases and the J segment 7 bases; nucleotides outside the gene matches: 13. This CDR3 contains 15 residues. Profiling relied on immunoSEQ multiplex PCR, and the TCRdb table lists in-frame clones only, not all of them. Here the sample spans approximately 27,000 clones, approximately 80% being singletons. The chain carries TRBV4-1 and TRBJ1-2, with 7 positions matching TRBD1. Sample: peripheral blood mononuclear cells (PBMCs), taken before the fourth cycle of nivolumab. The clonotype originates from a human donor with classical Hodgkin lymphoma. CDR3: CASSGQEGGRGGYTF. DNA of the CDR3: TGCGCCAGCAGCGGACAGGAAGGGGGCCGTGGTGGCTACACCTTC.